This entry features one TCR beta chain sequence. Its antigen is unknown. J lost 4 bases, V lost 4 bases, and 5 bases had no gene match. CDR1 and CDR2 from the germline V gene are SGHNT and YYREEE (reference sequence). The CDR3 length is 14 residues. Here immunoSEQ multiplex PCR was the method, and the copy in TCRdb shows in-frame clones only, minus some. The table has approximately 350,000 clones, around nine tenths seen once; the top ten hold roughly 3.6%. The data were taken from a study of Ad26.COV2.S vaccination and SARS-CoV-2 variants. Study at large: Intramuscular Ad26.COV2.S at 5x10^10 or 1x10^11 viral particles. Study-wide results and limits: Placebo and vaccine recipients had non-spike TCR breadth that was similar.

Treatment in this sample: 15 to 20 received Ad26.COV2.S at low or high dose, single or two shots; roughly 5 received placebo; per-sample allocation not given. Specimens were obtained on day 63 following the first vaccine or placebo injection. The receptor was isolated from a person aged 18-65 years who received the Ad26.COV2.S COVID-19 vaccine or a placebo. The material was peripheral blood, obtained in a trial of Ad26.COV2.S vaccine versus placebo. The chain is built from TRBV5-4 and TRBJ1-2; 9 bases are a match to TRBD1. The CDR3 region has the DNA TGTGCCAGCAGCCACACAGGGGGCGGCTATGGCTACACCTTC. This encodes CASSHTGGGYGYTF.